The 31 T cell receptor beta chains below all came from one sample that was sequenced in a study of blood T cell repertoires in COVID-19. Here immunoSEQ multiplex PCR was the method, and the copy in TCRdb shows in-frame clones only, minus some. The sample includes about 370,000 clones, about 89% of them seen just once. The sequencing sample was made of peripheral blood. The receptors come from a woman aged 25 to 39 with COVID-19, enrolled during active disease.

CDR3 in amino acids: CASQQGSQPQHF. DNA for the CDR3: TGTGCCAGCCAGCAGGGGTCTCAGCCCCAGCATTTT. V usage is TRBV28 and J usage is TRBJ1-5; tentative D call: TRBD1 (6 bases). Germline assignment: CDR1 MDHEN and CDR2 SYDVKM. The CDR3 totals 12 residues. Trimming shortened V by 8 bases and J by 6 bases, and 11 bases separated the two germline ends.

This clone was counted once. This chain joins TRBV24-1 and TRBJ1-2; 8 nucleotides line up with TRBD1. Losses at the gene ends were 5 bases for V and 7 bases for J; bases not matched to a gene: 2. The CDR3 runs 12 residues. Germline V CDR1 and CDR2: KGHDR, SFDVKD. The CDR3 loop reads CATSATGVGYTF. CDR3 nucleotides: TGTGCCACCAGTGCGACAGGGGTTGGCTACACCTTC.

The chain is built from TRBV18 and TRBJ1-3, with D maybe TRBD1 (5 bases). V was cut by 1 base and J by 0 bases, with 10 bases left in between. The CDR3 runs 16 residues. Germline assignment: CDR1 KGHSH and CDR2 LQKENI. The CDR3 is CASSPQRGYSGNTIYF. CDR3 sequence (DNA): TGTGCCAGCTCACCACAAAGGGGATACTCTGGAAACACCATATATTTT.

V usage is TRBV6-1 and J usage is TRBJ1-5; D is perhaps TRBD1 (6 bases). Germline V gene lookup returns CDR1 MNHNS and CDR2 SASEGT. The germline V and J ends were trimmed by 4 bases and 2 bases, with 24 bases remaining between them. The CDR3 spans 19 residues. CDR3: CASSVRNRVGFYGNQPQHF. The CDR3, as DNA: TGTGCCAGCAGTGTGCGCAACAGGGTTGGGTTTTACGGCAATCAGCCCCAGCATTTT.

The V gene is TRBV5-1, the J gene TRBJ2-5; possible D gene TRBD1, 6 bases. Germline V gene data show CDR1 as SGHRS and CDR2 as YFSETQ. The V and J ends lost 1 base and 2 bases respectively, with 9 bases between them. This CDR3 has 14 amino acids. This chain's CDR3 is CASSLFGQQETQYF. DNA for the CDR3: TGCGCCAGCAGCTTGTTCGGACAGCAAGAGACCCAGTACTTC.

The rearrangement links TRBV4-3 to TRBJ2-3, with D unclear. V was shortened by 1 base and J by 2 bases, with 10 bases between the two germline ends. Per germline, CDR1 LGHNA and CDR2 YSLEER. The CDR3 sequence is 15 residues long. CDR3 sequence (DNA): TGCGCCAGCAGCCAAGTCGTCTATTTCACAGATACGCAGTATTTT. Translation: CASSQVVYFTDTQYF.

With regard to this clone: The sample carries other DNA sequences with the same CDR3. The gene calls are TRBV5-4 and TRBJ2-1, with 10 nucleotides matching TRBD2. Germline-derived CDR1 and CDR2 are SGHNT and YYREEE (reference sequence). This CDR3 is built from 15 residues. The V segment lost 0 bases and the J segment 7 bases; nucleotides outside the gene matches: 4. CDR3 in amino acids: CASSLGLAGRNEQFF. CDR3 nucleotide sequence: TGTGCCAGCAGCTTGGGACTAGCGGGTCGAAATGAGCAGTTCTTC.

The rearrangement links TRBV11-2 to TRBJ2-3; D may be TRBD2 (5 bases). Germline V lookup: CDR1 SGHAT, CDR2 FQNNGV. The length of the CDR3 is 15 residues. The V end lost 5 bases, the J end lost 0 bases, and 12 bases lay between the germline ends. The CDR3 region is CASSVRTRSTDTQYF. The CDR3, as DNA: TGTGCCAGCAGCGTCCGGACTCGGAGCACAGATACGCAGTATTTT.

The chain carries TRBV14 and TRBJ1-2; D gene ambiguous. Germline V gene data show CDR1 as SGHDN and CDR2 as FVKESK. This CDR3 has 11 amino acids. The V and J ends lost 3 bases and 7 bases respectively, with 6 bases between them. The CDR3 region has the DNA TGTGCCAGCAGCCATACAAGTGGCTACACCTTC. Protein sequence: CASSHTSGYTF.

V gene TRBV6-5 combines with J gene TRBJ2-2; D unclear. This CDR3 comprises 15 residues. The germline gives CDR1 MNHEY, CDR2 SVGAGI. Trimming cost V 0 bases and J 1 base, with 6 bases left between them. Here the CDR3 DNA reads TGTGCCAGCAGTTACTCGATCAGGAACACCGGGGAGCTGTTTTTT. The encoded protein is CASSYSIRNTGELFF.

This chain's CDR3 is CASSLLGTSGIAQFF. DNA of the CDR3: TGTGCCAGCAGCCTTCTTGGGACTAGCGGGATTGCCCAGTTCTTC. The rearrangement uses TRBV3-1 (or the pseudogene TRBV3-2) and TRBJ2-1, with 13 bases aligning to TRBD2. J lost 13 bases, V lost 4 bases, and 10 bases had no gene match. The V gene's germline CDR1 is LGHDT and CDR2 YNNKEL (reference sequence). The CDR3 has 15 amino acids.

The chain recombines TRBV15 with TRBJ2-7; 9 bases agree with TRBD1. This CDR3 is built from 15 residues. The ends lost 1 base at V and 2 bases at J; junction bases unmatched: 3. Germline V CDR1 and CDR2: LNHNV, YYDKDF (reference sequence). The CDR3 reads CATSRARDRAYEQYF. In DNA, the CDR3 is TGTGCCACCAGCAGAGCCCGGGACAGGGCCTACGAGCAGTACTTC.

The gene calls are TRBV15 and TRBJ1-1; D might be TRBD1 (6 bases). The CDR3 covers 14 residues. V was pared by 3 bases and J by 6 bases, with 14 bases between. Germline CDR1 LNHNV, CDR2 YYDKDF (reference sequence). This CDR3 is CATSRYTGRPEAFF. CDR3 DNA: TGTGCCACCAGCAGGTATACAGGGCGACCTGAAGCTTTCTTT. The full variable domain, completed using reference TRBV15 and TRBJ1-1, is DAMVIQNPRYQVTQFGKPVTLSCSQTLNHNVMYWYQQKSSQAPKLLFHYYDKDFNNEADTPDNFQSRRPNTSFCFLDIRSPGLGDTAMYLCATSRYTGRPEAFFGQGTRLTVV.

The CDR3 DNA sequence: TGTGCCAGCGCTCCGGGGGTTTCAGATACGCAGTATTTT. Protein product: CASAPGVSDTQYF. The chain joins TRBV7-2 to TRBJ2-3; a possible D gene is TRBD2 (6 bases). The CDR3 totals 13 residues. Trimming took off 8 bases at V and 4 bases at J, with 13 bases between the two ends. Germline-derived CDR1 and CDR2 are SGHTA and FQGNSA. Using reference TRBV7-2 and TRBJ2-3 for the parts outside the CDR3, the full variable domain is GAGVSQSPSNKVTEKGKDVELRCDPISGHTALYWYRQSLGQGLEFLIYFQGNSAPDKSGLPSDRFSAERTGGSVSTLTIQRTQQEDSAVYLCASAPGVSDTQYFGPGTRLTVL.

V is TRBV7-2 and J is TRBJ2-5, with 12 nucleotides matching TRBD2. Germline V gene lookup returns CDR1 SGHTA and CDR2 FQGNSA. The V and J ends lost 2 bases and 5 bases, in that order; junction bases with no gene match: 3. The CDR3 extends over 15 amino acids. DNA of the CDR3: TGTGCCAGCAGCTTACTAGCGGGAGGGGATGAGACCCAGTACTTC. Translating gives CASSLLAGGDETQYF.

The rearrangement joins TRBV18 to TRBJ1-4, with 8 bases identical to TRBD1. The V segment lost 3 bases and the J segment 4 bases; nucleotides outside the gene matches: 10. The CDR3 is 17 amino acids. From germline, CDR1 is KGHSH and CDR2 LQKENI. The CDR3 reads CASSPPRTGSLNEKLFF. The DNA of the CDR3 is TGTGCCAGCTCACCTCCCCGGACAGGGAGCCTTAATGAAAAACTGTTTTTT. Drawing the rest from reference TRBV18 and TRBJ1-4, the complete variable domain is NAGVMQNPRHLVRRRGQEARLRCSPMKGHSHVYWYRQLPEEGLKFMVYLQKENIIDESGMPKERFSAEFPKEGPSILRIQQVVRGDSAAYFCASSPPRTGSLNEKLFFGSGTQLSVL.

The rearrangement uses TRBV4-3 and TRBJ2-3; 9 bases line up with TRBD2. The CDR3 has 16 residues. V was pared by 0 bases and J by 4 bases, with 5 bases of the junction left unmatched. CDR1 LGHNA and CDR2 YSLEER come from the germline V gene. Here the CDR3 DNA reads TGCGCCAGCAGCCAAGATGTGGGACTAGCCCCAGATACGCAGTATTTT. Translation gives CASSQDVGLAPDTQYF.

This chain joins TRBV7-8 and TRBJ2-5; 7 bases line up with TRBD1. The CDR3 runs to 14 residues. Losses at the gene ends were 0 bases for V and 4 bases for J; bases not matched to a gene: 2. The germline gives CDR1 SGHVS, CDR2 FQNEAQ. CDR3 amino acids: CASSLAGGLETQYF. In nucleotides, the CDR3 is TGTGCCAGCAGCTTAGCAGGGGGCCTAGAGACCCAGTACTTC.

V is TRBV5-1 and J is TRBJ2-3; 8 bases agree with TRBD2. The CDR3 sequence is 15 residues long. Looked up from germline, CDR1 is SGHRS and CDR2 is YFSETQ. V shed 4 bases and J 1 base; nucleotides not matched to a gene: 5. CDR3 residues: CASSPGRGGTDTQYF. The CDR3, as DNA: TGCGCCAGCAGCCCCGGGAGGGGCGGCACAGATACGCAGTATTTT.

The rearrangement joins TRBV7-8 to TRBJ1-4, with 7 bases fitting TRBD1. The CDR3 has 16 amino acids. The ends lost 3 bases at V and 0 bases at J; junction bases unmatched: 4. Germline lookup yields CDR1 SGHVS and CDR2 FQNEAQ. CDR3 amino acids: CASSLYTGATNEKLFF. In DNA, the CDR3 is TGTGCCAGCAGCTTGTATACAGGGGCAACTAATGAAAAACTGTTTTTT.

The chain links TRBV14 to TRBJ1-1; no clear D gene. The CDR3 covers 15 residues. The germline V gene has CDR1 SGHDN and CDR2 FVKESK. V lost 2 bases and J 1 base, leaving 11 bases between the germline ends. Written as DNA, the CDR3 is TGTGCCAGCAGCCAAAGGAGGGTAGGGAACACTGAAGCTTTCTTT. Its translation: CASSQRRVGNTEAFF.

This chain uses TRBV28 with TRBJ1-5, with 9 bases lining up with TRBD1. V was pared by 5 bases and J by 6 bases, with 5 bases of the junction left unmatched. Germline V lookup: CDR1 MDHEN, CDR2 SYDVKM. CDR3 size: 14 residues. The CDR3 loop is CASSPRQGGQPQHF. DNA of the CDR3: TGTGCCAGCAGTCCCCGACAGGGGGGTCAGCCCCAGCATTTT.

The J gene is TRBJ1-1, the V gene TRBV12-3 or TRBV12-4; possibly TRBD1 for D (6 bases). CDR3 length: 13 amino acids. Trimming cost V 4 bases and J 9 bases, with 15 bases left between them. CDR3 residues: CASSSQGSGKAFF. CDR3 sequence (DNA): TGTGCCAGCAGTTCACAGGGCTCGGGCAAAGCTTTCTTT.

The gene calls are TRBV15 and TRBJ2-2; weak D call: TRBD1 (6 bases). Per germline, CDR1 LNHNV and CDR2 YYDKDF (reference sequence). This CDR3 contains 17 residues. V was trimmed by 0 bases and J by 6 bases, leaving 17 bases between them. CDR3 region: CATSRDTAQGISGELFF. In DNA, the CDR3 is TGTGCCACCAGCAGAGATACGGCCCAGGGGATCTCCGGGGAGCTGTTTTTT.

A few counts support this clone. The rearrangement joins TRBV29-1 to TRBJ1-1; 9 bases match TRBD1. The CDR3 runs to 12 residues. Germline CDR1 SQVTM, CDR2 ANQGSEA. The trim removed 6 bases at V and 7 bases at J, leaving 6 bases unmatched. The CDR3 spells CSVRTGELEAFF. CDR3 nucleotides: TGCAGCGTAAGGACAGGGGAACTTGAAGCTTTCTTT. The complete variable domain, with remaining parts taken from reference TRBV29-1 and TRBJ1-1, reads SAVISQKPSRDICQRGTSLTIQCQVDSQVTMMFWYRQQPGQSLTLIATANQGSEATYESGFVIDKFPISRPNLTFSTLTVSNMSPEDSSIYLCSVRTGELEAFFGQGTRLTVV.

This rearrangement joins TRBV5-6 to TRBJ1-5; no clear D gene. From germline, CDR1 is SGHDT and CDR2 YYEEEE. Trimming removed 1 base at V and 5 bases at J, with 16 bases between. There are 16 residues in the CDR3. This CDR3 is CASSLYGKERDQPQHF. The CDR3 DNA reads TGTGCCAGCAGCTTGTACGGAAAAGAGAGGGATCAGCCCCAGCATTTT. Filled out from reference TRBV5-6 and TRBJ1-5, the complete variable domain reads DAGVTQSPTHLIKTRGQQVTLRCSPKSGHDTVSWYQQALGQGPQFIFQYYEEEERQRGNFPDRFSGHQFPNYSSELNVNALLLGDSALYLCASSLYGKERDQPQHFGDGTRLSIL.

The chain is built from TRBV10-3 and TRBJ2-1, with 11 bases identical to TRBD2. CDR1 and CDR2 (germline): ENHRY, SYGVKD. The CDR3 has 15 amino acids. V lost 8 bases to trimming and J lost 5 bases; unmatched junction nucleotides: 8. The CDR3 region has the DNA TGTGCCATCTCAGGGGGACTAGCGGAAAACAATGAGCAGTTCTTC. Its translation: CAISGGLAENNEQFF.

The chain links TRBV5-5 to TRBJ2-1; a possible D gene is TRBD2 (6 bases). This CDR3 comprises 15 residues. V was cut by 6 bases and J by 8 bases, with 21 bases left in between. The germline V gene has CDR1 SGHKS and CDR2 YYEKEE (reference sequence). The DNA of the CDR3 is TGTGCCAGCACCGCACTCTCCGGGGGAATCGATGAGCAGTTCTTC. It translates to CASTALSGGIDEQFF. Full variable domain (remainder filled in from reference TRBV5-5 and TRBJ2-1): DAGVTQSPTHLIKTRGQQVTLRCSPISGHKSVSWYQQVLGQGPQFIFQYYEKEERGRGNFPDRFSARQFPNYSSELNVNALLLGDSALYLCASTALSGGIDEQFFGPGTRLTVL.

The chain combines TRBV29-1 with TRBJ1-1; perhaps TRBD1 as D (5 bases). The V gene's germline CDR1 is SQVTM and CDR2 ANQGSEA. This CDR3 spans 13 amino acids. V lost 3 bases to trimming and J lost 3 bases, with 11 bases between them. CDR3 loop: CSVDQGDDTEAFF. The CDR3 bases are TGCAGCGTTGACCAGGGTGATGACACTGAAGCTTTCTTT.

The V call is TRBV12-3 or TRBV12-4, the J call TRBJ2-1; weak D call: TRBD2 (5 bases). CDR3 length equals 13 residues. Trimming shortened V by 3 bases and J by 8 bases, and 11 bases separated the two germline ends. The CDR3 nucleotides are TGTGCCAGCAGTTTTGGTCTAGCCCATGAGCAGTTCTTC. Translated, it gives CASSFGLAHEQFF.

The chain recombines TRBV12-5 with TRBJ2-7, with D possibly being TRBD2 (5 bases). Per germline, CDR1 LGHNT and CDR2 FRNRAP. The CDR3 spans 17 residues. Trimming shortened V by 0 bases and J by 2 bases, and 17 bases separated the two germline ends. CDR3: CASGLVRPSGAPYEQYV. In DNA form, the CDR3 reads TGTGCTAGTGGTTTGGTACGACCCAGCGGAGCCCCCTACGAGCAGTACGTC.